Presented here are 30 T cell receptor beta chains from one specimen sequenced in a study of vaccination effects on CD4 cells after COVID-19. Their recognized antigens are unknown. Sequencing followed a ViraFEST assay step that expanded antigen-specific CD4+ T cells with viral peptide pools. Isolation of CD4+ T cells took place after less than 12 days of culture. As their vaccination, participants received two doses of either BNT162b2 or mRNA-1273. TCRdb's copy holds only in-frame clones and misses some; the assay was immunoSEQ multiplex PCR. The table records 67,000 or so clones, around 81% of them present only once. This specimen was CD4+ T cells from PBMCs cultured with HCoV-229E spike peptides, taken after COVID-19 vaccination. Receptor source: a human donor who received a COVID-19 vaccine.

This clone occurred once. The rearrangement uses TRBV24-1 and TRBJ2-1; 11 positions match TRBD2. CDR1 KGHDR and CDR2 SFDVKD come from the germline V gene. The V gene end was trimmed by 5 bases and the J gene end by 9 bases; junction bases not matched to a gene: 8. This CDR3 has 15 amino acids. CDR3 bases: TGTGCCACCAGTGTAGGGACTAGCGGATCCGGTGAGCAGTTCTTC. Translated: CATSVGTSGSGEQFF.

The chain combines TRBV5-6 with TRBJ2-7; possibly TRBD1 for D (7 bases). Germline CDR1 is SGHDT and CDR2 is YYEEEE. There are 14 residues in the CDR3. The V end lost 4 bases, the J end lost 6 bases, and 17 bases lay between the germline ends. DNA for the CDR3: TGTGCCAGCAGCCCAGGACAGGCCGGGGGCGAGCAGTACGTC. Translation: CASSPGQAGGEQYV.

The sample holds one count of this clone. This sequence joins TRBV30 and TRBJ2-2; 12 bases match TRBD2. CDR1 and CDR2 from the germline V gene are GTSNPN and SVGIG (reference sequence). V was pared by 3 bases and J by 7 bases, with 3 bases of the junction left unmatched. This CDR3 has 14 amino acids. In nucleotides, the CDR3 is TGTGCCTGGAGAGGACTAGCGGGGATCGGGGAGCTGTTTTTT. Its translation is CAWRGLAGIGELFF.

V and J are TRBV10-1 and TRBJ2-1, with 9 bases fitting TRBD2. J lost 10 bases, V lost 2 bases, and 3 bases had no gene match. The CDR3 has 13 amino acids. Germline values: CDR1 WNHNN, CDR2 SYGVQD (reference sequence). The CDR3 nucleotides read TGCGCCAGCAGTGAGGTGCTAGCGGGGGAGCAGTTCTTC. Translation: CASSEVLAGEQFF.

This chain links TRBV27 with TRBJ1-2; 7 bases match TRBD1. The CDR3 is 13 residues long. The J segment lost 5 bases and the V segment lost 5 bases, leaving 5 bases of the junction unmatched. Looked up from germline, CDR1 is MNHEY and CDR2 is SMNVEV (reference sequence). The CDR3 spells CASSRQGRYGYTF. The CDR3 DNA is TGTGCCAGCAGTCGACAGGGTAGATATGGCTACACCTTC.

The gene calls are TRBV5-1 and TRBJ1-3, with D possibly matching TRBD1 (6 bases). Germline lookup yields CDR1 SGHRS and CDR2 YFSETQ. Deletions cut 0 bases from V and 4 bases from J, with 11 bases between. This CDR3 comprises 15 residues. The CDR3 reads CASSLAQGFGNTIYF. For the CDR3, the DNA is TGCGCCAGCAGCTTGGCCCAGGGGTTCGGAAACACCATATATTTT.

The chain is built from TRBV6-5 and TRBJ1-1, with D possibly being TRBD1 (5 bases). V lost 8 bases to trimming and J lost 6 bases, with 22 bases between them. The CDR3 has 15 amino acids. CDR1 is MNHEY and CDR2 is SVGAGI in the germline V gene. CDR3 residues: CASPRDGALGPEAFF. CDR3 bases: TGTGCCAGCCCCCGGGACGGGGCATTAGGACCTGAAGCTTTCTTT.

This sequence joins TRBV9 and TRBJ1-2; TRBD1 matches 8 bases. CDR3 length: 16 residues. Germline lookup yields CDR1 SGDLS and CDR2 YYNGEE. The junction had 12 bases not matched to a gene; V was cut back by 3 bases and J by 5 bases. The CDR3 DNA reads as TGTGCCAGCAGCGCCCAGACAGGGGCCACCGTATATGGCTACACCTTC. Protein: CASSAQTGATVYGYTF.

The V and J genes are TRBV7-3 and TRBJ2-3; D remains unclear. V was cut by 6 bases and J by 3 bases, with 7 bases left in between. Germline V gene data show CDR1 as SGHTA and CDR2 as FQGTGA. CDR3 length: 12 amino acids. The CDR3 DNA sequence: TGTGCCAGCAGTGATACAACAGATACGCAGTATTTT. It codes for CASSDTTDTQYF.

This clone was found a few times. The genes are TRBV15 and TRBJ2-5, with D perhaps TRBD1 (6 bases). V was trimmed by 3 bases and J by 4 bases, leaving 18 bases between them. The germline CDR1 and CDR2 sequences are LNHNV and YYDKDF (reference sequence). CDR3 size: 16 residues. In DNA, the CDR3 is TGTGCCACCAGCAGGGATTCCACAGGGTCGGTAGAGACCCAGTACTTC. This gives the protein CATSRDSTGSVETQYF.

This chain joins TRBV30 and TRBJ2-7; 7 nucleotides match TRBD1. With 3 bases clipped from V and 0 bases from J, the junction kept 11 bases outside the gene matches. In germline, CDR1 is GTSNPN, CDR2 SVGIG (reference sequence). The CDR3 has 16 residues. CDR3 nucleotides: TGTGCCTGGAGGAGAAACAGGGGTCCCTGCTCCTACGAGCAGTACGTC. It codes for CAWRRNRGPCSYEQYV.

The chain links TRBV27 to TRBJ2-7; D gene ambiguous. From germline, CDR1 is MNHEY and CDR2 SMNVEV (reference sequence). Trimming pared 7 bases from V and 2 bases from J, leaving 15 bases between. The CDR3 has 14 amino acids. In DNA form, the CDR3 reads TGTGCCAGCATGATATCGGCAGATGCCTACGAGCAGTACGTC. Amino acids: CASMISADAYEQYV.

The chain combines TRBV6-1 with TRBJ1-1; D might be TRBD1 (5 bases). With 2 bases removed from V and 11 bases from J, the gap between germline ends came to 15 bases. This CDR3 spans 13 amino acids. The germline gives CDR1 MNHNS, CDR2 SASEGT. Here the CDR3 reads CASSETKGEAAFF. As DNA, the CDR3 is TGTGCCAGCAGTGAAACGAAAGGGGAGGCGGCTTTCTTT.

The chain is built from TRBV6-5 and TRBJ1-5, with D perhaps TRBD1 (5 bases). CDR3 length: 13 amino acids. Trimming left V 6 bases short and J 5 bases short, with 11 bases between. Germline V gives CDR1 MNHEY, CDR2 SVGAGI. CDR3 sequence reads: CASSPDRDQPQHF. The CDR3, as DNA: TGTGCCAGCAGCCCCGACAGAGATCAGCCCCAGCATTTT.

The chain has TRBV2 and TRBJ1-5; 7 nucleotides line up with TRBD1. V lost 7 bases to trimming and J lost 4 bases; unmatched junction nucleotides: 10. This CDR3 has 15 residues. The V gene's germline CDR1 is SNHLY and CDR2 FYNNEI. The CDR3 sequence is CASTGRDSLNQPQHF. In DNA, the CDR3 is TGTGCCAGCACCGGGAGGGACAGCCTGAATCAGCCCCAGCATTTT.

The CDR3 bases are TGTGCCAGCAGCCAAGATATGAGAGGCACTGAAGCTTTCTTT. Translated: CASSQDMRGTEAFF. The V call is TRBV14, the J call TRBJ1-1; D is unresolved. The CDR3 consists of 14 residues. The V end lost 0 bases, the J end lost 4 bases, and 9 bases lay between the germline ends. CDR1 is SGHDN and CDR2 is FVKESK in the germline V gene.

This chain uses TRBV2 with TRBJ2-7; TRBD1 agrees at 8 bases. Trimming took 6 bases from V and 7 from J; bases not matched to a gene: 5. CDR3 size: 12 residues. Germline V CDR1 and CDR2: SNHLY, FYNNEI. The CDR3 DNA reads TGTGCCAGCAGAACGGACAGGGTTGAGCAGTACGTC. Translated: CASRTDRVEQYV.

The chain has TRBV24-1 and TRBJ2-2; the match to TRBD2 covers 8 bases. The CDR3 length is 17 residues. The germline CDR1 and CDR2 sequences are KGHDR and SFDVKD. Losses at the gene ends were 6 bases for V and 1 base for J; bases not matched to a gene: 9. The CDR3 coding sequence is TGTGCCACCAGTTCGGCTAGCGGGCAGAAGAACACCGGGGAGCTGTTTTTT. Protein sequence: CATSSASGQKNTGELFF.

The chain has TRBV7-6 and TRBJ2-2, with D possibly TRBD2 on 5 matching bases. The CDR3 covers 16 residues. Trimming removed 2 bases from V and 0 bases from J, with 10 bases in between. Germline V gives CDR1 SGHVS, CDR2 FNYEAQ. The CDR3 here is CASSLSLAANTGELFF. CDR3 sequence (DNA): TGTGCCAGCAGCTTATCGCTAGCAGCGAACACCGGGGAGCTGTTTTTT.

This chain connects TRBV5-1 to TRBJ1-3, with D hard to call. CDR1 SGHRS and CDR2 YFSETQ come from the germline V gene. Trimming took 0 bases from V and 2 from J, leaving 6 bases between them. CDR3 length equals 14 residues. CDR3 protein: CASSLGQTGNTIYF. The DNA for the CDR3 is TGCGCCAGCAGCTTGGGGCAGACTGGAAACACCATATATTTT.

The chain carries TRBV12-3 or TRBV12-4 and TRBJ1-2; D is undetermined. The CDR3 is 11 residues long. The V gene lost 6 bases and the J gene lost 10 bases, with 12 bases spanning the gap. CDR3 DNA: TGTGCCAGCAGCTTAAGCGGAATCTACACCTTC. Amino acids: CASSLSGIYTF.

The chain joins TRBV5-1 to TRBJ1-1; D unresolved. The germline V and J ends were trimmed by 0 bases and 6 bases, with 9 bases remaining between them. Germline V gene data show CDR1 as SGHRS and CDR2 as YFSETQ. The CDR3 is made up of 13 amino acids. The CDR3 sequence: CASSLAVGPEAFF. CDR3 bases: TGCGCCAGCAGCTTGGCAGTAGGTCCTGAAGCTTTCTTT.

This clone was detected a few times. The chain uses TRBV3-1 (or the pseudogene TRBV3-2) and TRBJ1-3; D perhaps matches TRBD1 (6 bases). V was clipped by 3 bases and J by 4 bases, with 10 bases between them. Germline V gene data show CDR1 as LGHDT and CDR2 as YNNKEL (reference sequence). This CDR3 is built from 14 residues. CDR3 nucleotides: TGTGCCAGCAGCCATACCGACAGGGGAAACACCATATATTTT. It yields the protein CASSHTDRGNTIYF.

This clone has a handful of counts. The chain combines TRBV19 with TRBJ1-3; D unresolved. This CDR3 has 15 residues. V gave up 7 bases and J gave up 6 bases, with 19 bases separating them. The germline V gene encodes CDR1 LNHDA and CDR2 SQIVND (reference sequence). The CDR3 here is CASTSAGFPENTIYF. In nucleotides, the CDR3 is TGTGCCAGTACCTCTGCCGGGTTCCCAGAAAACACCATATATTTT.

The chain recombines TRBV10-3 with TRBJ2-1; D unresolved. V was pared by 3 bases and J by 0 bases, with 3 bases between. The germline CDR1 and CDR2 sequences are ENHRY and SYGVKD. CDR3 length equals 13 residues. The CDR3: CAISDGSYNEQFF. Written as DNA, the CDR3 is TGTGCCATCAGTGATGGCTCCTACAATGAGCAGTTCTTC.

This clone was detected only a few times. The V gene is TRBV4-1, the J gene TRBJ1-2; D is possibly TRBD1 (5 bases). Germline CDR1 is MGHRA and CDR2 is YSYEKL. This CDR3 comprises 14 residues. V gave up 6 bases and J gave up 1 base, with 12 bases separating them. Here the CDR3 DNA reads TGCGCCAGCAGTCAATTACAGGTTAACTATGGCTACACCTTC. Protein sequence: CASSQLQVNYGYTF.

The chain combines TRBV3-1 (or the pseudogene TRBV3-2) with TRBJ2-5, with D unclear. Germline V lookup: CDR1 LGHDT, CDR2 YNNKEL (reference sequence). The CDR3 spans 14 residues. Trimming took off 4 bases at V and 1 base at J, with 10 bases between the two ends. The CDR3 is CASSPRTVQETQYF. The CDR3 DNA sequence: TGTGCCAGCAGCCCACGGACGGTCCAAGAGACCCAGTACTTC.

The chain carries TRBV24-1 and TRBJ1-2, with D tentatively TRBD1 (5 bases). Germline CDR1 reads KGHDR; CDR2 reads SFDVKD. The CDR3 contains 15 residues. V shed 2 bases and J shed 5 bases, with 14 bases lying between them. CDR3 nucleotide sequence: TGTGCCACCAGTGATTCCGGGGCACAAAGATATGGCTACACCTTC. Its protein is CATSDSGAQRYGYTF.

This chain links TRBV27 with TRBJ1-5, with D hard to call. The CDR3 is 13 amino acids. Trimming removed 5 bases at V and 5 bases at J, with 10 bases between. The germline V gene has CDR1 MNHEY and CDR2 SMNVEV (reference sequence). The CDR3 coding sequence is TGTGCCAGCAGTCTAGACTGGGATCAGCCCCAGCATTTT. This gives the protein CASSLDWDQPQHF.

This rearrangement joins TRBV6-6 to TRBJ1-1; 7 bases agree with TRBD1. CDR3 size: 14 residues. J lost 1 base, V lost 5 bases, and 4 bases had no gene match. The V gene's germline CDR1 is MNHNY and CDR2 SVGAGI (reference sequence). The CDR3 region is CASSPRTGNTEAFF. The CDR3 nucleotides read TGTGCCAGCAGTCCCCGGACAGGGAACACTGAAGCTTTCTTT.